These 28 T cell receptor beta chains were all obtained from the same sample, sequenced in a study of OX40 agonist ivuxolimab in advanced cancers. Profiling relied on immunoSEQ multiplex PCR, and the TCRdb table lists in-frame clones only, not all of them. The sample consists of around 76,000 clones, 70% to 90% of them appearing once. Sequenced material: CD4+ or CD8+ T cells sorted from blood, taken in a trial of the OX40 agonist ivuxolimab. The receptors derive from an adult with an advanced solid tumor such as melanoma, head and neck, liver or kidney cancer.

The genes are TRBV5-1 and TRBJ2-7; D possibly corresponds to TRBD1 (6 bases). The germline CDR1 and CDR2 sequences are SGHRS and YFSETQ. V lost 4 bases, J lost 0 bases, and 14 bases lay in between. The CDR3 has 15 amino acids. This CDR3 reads CASSPFGQSSYEQYF. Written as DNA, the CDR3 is TGCGCCAGCAGCCCCTTCGGACAGAGCTCCTACGAGCAGTACTTC.

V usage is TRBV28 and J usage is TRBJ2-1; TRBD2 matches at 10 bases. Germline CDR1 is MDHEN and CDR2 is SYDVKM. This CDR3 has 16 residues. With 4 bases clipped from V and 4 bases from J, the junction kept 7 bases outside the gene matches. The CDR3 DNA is TGTGCCAGCAGTTCAACTAGCGGGAAAGGTTACAATGAGCAGTTCTTC. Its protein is CASSSTSGKGYNEQFF. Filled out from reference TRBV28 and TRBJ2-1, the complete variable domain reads DVKVTQSSRYLVKRTGEKVFLECVQDMDHENMFWYRQDPGLGLRLIYFSYDVKMKEKGDIPEGYSVSREKKERFSLILESASTNQTSMYLCASSSTSGKGYNEQFFGPGTRLTVL.

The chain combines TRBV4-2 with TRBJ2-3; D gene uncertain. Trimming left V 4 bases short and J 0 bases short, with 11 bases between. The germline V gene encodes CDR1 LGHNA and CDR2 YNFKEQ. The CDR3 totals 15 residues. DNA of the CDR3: TGTGCCAGCAGCCTTCACAAAACTAGCACAGATACGCAGTATTTT. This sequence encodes CASSLHKTSTDTQYF.

CDR3 DNA: TGTGCCAGCAGCTTGGACAGGGGGTCCTACAATGAGCAGTTCTTC. It codes for CASSLDRGSYNEQFF. The chain is built from TRBV7-9 and TRBJ2-1, with 10 nucleotides matching TRBD1. CDR3 length: 15 amino acids. Germline V gene sequence: CDR1 SEHNR, CDR2 FQNEAQ (reference sequence). The V and J ends lost 3 bases and 1 base, in that order; junction bases with no gene match: 0. Together with reference TRBV7-9 and TRBJ2-1, the CDR3 gives the full variable domain: DTGVSQNPRHKITKRGQNVTFRCDPISEHNRLYWYRQTLGQGPEFLTYFQNEAQLEKSRLLSDRFSAERPKGSFSTLEIQRTEQGDSAMYLCASSLDRGSYNEQFFGPGTRLTVL.

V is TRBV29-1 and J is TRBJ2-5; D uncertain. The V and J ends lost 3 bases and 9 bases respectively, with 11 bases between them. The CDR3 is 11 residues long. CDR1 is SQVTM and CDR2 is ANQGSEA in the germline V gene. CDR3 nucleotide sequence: TGCAGCGTTGACGTTCCCATGGCCCAGTACTTC. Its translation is CSVDVPMAQYF.

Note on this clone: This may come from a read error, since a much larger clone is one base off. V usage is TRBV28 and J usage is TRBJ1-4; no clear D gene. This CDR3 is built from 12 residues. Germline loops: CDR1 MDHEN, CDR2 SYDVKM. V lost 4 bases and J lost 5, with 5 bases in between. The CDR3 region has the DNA TGTGCCAGCAGTTCAAAGAATGAAAAACTGTTTTTT. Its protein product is CASSSKNEKLFF.

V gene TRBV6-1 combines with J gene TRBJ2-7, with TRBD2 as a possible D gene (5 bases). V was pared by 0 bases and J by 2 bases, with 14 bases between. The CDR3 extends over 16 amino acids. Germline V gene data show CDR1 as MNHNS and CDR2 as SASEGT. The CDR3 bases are TGTGCCAGCAGTGAAGCGGTAGGCGGGCGTCCCTACGAGCAGTACTTC. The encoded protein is CASSEAVGGRPYEQYF.

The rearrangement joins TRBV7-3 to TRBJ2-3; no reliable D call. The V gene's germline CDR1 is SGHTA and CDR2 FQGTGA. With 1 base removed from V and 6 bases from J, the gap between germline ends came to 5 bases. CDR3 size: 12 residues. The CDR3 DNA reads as TGTGCCAGCAGCTTAAGTTCGGATACGCAGTATTTT. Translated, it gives CASSLSSDTQYF.

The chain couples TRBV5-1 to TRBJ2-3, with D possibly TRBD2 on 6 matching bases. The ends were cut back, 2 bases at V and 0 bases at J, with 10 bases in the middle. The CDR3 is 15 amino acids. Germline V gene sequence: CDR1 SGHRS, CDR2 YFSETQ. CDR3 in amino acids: CASSFSGSSTDTQYF. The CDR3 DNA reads TGCGCCAGCAGCTTTAGCGGAAGTAGCACAGATACGCAGTATTTT. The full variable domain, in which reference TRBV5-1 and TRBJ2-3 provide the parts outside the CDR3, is KAGVTQTPRYLIKTRGQQVTLSCSPISGHRSVSWYQQTPGQGLQFLFEYFSETQRNKGNFPGRFSGRQFSNSRSEMNVSTLELGDSALYLCASSFSGSSTDTQYFGPGTRLTVL.

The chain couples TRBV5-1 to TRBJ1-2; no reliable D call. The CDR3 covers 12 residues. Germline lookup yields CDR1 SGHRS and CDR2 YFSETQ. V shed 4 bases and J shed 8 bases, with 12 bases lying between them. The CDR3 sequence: CASSTDMTGYTF. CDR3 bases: TGCGCCAGCAGCACCGACATGACCGGCTACACCTTC.

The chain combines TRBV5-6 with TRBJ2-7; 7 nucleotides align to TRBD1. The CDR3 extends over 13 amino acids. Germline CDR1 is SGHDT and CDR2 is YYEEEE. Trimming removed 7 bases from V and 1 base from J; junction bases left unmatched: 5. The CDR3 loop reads CASRTGASYEQYF. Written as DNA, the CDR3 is TGTGCCAGCCGTACAGGGGCTTCCTACGAGCAGTACTTC.

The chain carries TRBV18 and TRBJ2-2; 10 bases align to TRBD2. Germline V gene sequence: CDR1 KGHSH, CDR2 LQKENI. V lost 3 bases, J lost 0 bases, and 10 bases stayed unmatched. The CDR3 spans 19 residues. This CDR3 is CASSPTFLSGRSNTGELFF. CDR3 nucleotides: TGTGCCAGCTCACCCACTTTTCTTAGCGGGAGGTCGAACACCGGGGAGCTGTTTTTT.

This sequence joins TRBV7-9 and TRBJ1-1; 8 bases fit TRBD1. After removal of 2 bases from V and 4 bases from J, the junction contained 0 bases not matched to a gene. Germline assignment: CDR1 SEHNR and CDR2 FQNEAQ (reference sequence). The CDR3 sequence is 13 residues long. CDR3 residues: CASSLTGGTEAFF. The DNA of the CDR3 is TGTGCCAGCAGCTTAACAGGGGGCACTGAAGCTTTCTTT.

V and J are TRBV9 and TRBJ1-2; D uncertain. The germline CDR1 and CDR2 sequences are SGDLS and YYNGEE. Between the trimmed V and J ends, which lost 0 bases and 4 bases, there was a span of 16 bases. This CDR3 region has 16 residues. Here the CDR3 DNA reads TGTGCCAGCAGCGTAGGGCAGGTTGTCGCCTCCTATGGCTACACCTTC. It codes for CASSVGQVVASYGYTF.

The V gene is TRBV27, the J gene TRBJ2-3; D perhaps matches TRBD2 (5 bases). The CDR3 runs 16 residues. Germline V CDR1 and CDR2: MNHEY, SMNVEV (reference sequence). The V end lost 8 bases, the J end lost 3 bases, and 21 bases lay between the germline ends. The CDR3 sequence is CASGSSADLLTDTQYF. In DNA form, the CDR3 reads TGTGCCAGCGGATCTTCAGCGGATCTTTTGACAGATACGCAGTATTTT.

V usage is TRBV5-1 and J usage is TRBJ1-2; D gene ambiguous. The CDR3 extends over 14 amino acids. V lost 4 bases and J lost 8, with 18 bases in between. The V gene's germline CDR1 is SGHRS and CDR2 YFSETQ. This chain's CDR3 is CASSPSRRGSGYTF. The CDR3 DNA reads TGCGCCAGCAGCCCCTCCCGACGCGGGTCGGGCTACACCTTC.

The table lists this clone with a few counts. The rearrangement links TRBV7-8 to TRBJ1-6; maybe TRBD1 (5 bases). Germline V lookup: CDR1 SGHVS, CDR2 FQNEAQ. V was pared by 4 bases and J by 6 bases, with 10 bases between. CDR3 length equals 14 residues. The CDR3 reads CASSSDGGNSPLHF. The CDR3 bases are TGTGCCAGCAGCTCGGACGGGGGTAATTCACCCCTCCACTTT. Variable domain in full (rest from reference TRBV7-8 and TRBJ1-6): GAGVSQSPRYKVAKRGQDVALRCDPISGHVSLFWYQQALGQGPEFLTYFQNEAQLDKSGLPSDRFFAERPEGSVSTLKIQRTQQEDSAVYLCASSSDGGNSPLHFGNGTRLTVT.

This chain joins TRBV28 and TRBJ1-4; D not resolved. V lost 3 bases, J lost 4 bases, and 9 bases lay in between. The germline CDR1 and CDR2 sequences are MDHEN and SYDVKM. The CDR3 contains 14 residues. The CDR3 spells CASSFPGSNEKLFF. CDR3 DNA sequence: TGTGCCAGCAGTTTTCCGGGGAGTAATGAAAAACTGTTTTTT.

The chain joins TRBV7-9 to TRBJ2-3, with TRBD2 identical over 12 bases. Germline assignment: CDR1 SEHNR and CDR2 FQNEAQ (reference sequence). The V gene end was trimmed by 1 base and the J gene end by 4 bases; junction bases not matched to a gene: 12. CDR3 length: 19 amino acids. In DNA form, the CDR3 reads TGTGCCAGCAGCTTAGTATGGACTAGCGGGGCGGGAAGCCCAGATACGCAGTATTTT. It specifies CASSLVWTSGAGSPDTQYF. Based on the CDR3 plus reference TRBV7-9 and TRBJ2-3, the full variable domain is DTGVSQNPRHKITKRGQNVTFRCDPISEHNRLYWYRQTLGQGPEFLTYFQNEAQLEKSRLLSDRFSAERPKGSFSTLEIQRTEQGDSAMYLCASSLVWTSGAGSPDTQYFGPGTRLTVL.

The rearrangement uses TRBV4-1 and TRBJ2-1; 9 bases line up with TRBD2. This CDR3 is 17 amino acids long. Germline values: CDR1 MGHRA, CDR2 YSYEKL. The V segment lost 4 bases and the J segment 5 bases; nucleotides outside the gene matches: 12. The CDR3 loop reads CASSPKRGSGSHNEQFF. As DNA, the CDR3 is TGCGCCAGCAGCCCCAAGAGAGGTAGCGGGAGTCACAATGAGCAGTTCTTC.

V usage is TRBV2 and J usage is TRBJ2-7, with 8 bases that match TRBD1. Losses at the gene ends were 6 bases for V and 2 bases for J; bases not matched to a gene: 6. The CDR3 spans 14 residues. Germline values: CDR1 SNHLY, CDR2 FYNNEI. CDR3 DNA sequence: TGTGCCAGCAGACGGACAGGGTGGGCCTACGAGCAGTACTTC. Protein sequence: CASRRTGWAYEQYF. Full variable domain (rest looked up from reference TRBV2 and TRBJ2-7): EPEVTQTPSHQVTQMGQEVILRCVPISNHLYFYWYRQILGQKVEFLVSFYNNEISEKSEIFDDQFSVERPDGSNFTLKIRSTKLEDSAMYFCASRRTGWAYEQYFGPGTRLTVT.

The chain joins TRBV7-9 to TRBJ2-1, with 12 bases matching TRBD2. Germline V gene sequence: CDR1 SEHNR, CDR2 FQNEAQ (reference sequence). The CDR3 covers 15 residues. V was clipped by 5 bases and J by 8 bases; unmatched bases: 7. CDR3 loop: CASSPLAGGPDEQFF. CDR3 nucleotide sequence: TGTGCCAGCAGCCCTCTAGCGGGAGGGCCCGATGAGCAGTTCTTC.

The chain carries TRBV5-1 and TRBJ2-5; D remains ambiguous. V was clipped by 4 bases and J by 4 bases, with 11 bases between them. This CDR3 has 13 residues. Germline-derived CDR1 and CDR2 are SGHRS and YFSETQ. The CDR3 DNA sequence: TGCGCCAGCAGCATCGGACGGGCAGAGACCCAGTACTTC. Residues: CASSIGRAETQYF.

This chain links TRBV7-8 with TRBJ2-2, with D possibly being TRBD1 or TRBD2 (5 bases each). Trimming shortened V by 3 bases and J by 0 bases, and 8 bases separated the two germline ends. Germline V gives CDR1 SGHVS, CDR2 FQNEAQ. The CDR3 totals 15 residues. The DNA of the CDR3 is TGTGCCAGCAGCTTGGGACGGCCGAACACCGGGGAGCTGTTTTTT. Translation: CASSLGRPNTGELFF.

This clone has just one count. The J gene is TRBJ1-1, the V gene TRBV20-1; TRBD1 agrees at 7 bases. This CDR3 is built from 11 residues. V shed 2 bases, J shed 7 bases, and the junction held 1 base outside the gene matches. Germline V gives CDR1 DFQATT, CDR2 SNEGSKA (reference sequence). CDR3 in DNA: TGCAGTGCTAGAAGGACAGGTGAAGCTTTCTTT. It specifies CSARRTGEAFF.

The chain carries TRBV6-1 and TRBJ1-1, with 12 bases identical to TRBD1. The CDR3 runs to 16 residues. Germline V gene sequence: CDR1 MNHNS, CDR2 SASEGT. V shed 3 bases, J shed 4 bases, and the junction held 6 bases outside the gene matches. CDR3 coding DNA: TGTGCCAGCAGTGAGGGACAGGGGGCGGGGACCACTGAAGCTTTCTTT. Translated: CASSEGQGAGTTEAFF.

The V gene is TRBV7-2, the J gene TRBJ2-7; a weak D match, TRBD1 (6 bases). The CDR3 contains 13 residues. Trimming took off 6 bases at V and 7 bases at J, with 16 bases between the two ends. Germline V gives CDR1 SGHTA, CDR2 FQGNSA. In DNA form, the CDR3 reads TGTGCCAGCAGTTCCCGTACAGGGTGGGAGCAGTACTTC. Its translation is CASSSRTGWEQYF. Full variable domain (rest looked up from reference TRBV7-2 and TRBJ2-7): GAGVSQSPSNKVTEKGKDVELRCDPISGHTALYWYRQSLGQGLEFLIYFQGNSAPDKSGLPSDRFSAERTGGSVSTLTIQRTQQEDSAVYLCASSSRTGWEQYFGPGTRLTVT.

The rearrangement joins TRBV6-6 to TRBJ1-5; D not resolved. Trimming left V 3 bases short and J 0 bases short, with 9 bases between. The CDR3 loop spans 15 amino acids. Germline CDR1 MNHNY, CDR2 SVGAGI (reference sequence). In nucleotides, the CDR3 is TGTGCCAGCAGTTATGGTTGGGTTAGCAATCAGCCCCAGCATTTT. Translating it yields CASSYGWVSNQPQHF.